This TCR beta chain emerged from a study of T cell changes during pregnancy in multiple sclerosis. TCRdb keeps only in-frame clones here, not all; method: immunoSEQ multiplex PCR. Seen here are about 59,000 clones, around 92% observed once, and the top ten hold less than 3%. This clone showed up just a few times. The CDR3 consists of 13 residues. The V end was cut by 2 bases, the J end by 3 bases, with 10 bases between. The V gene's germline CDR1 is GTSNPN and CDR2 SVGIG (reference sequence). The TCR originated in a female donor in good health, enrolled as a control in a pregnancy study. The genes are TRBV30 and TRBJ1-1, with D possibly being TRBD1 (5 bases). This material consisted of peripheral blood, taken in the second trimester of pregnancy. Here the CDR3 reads CAWSKGVDTEAFF. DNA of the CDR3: TGTGCCTGGAGTAAAGGGGTTGACACTGAAGCTTTCTTT. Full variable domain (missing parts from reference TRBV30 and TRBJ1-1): SQTIHQWPATLVQPVGSPLSLECTVEGTSNPNLYWYRQAAGRGLQLLFYSVGIGQISSEVPQNLSASRPQDRQFILSSKKLLLSDSGFYLCAWSKGVDTEAFFGQGTRLTVV.